The entry below gives a single TCR beta chain sequence along with its context. This specimen comes from a study of blood T cell repertoires in COVID-19. Whole-study context: Sample material is recorded as cDNA or gDNA derived from T cells, B-cell-depleted T cells, or PBMCs.

Sequencing was performed with immunoSEQ multiplex PCR; in TCRdb, only in-frame clones are kept and a portion is missing. The data contain 250,000 or so clones, 80% to 90% of them seen just once; the ten biggest clones take up about 3.5%. Germline CDR1 MNHEY, CDR2 SVGAGI. This CDR3 contains 14 residues. J lost 9 bases, V lost 6 bases, and 8 bases had no gene match. The sequence derives from a woman aged 25 to 39 who had been exposed to COVID-19. This sequence joins TRBV6-5 and TRBJ1-6, with 7 bases matching TRBD1. Sequenced: PBMCs or T cells enriched from blood (not recorded which). Written as DNA, the CDR3 is TGTGCCAGCAGACCGACAGGGACGAGTTCACCCCTCCACTTT. Translating it yields CASRPTGTSSPLHF.